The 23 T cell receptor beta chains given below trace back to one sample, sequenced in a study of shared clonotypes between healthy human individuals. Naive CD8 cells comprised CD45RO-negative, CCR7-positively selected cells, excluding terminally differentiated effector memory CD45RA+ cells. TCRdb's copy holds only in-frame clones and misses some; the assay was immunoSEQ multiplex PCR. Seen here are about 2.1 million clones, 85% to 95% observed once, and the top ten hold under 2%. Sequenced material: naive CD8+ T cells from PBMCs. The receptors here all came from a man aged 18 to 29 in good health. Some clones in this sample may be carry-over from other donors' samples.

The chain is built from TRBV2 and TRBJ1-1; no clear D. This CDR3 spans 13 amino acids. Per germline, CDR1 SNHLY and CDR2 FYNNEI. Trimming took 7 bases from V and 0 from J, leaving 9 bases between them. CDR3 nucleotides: TGTGCCAGCAAATTGGATCTGAACACTGAAGCTTTCTTT. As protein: CASKLDLNTEAFF.

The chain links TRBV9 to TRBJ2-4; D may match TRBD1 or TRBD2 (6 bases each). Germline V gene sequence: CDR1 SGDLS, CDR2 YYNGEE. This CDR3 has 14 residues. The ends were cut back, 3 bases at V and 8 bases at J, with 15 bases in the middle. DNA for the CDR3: TGTGCCAGCAGCGCGGGGGACACGGCGGACATTCAGTACTTC. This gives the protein CASSAGDTADIQYF.

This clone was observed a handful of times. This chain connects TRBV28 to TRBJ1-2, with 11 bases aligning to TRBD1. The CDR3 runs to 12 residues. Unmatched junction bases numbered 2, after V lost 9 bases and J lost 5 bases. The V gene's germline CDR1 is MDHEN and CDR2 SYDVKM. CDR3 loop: CASGQGAYGYTF. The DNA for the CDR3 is TGTGCCAGTGGACAGGGGGCATATGGCTACACCTTC.

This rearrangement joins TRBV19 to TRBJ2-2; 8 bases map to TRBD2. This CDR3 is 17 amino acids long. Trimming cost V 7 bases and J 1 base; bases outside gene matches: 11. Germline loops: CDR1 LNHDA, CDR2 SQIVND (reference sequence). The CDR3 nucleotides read TGTGCCAGTACTCCACTAGCGGACAACTTGAACACCGGGGAGCTGTTTTTT. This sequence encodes CASTPLADNLNTGELFF.

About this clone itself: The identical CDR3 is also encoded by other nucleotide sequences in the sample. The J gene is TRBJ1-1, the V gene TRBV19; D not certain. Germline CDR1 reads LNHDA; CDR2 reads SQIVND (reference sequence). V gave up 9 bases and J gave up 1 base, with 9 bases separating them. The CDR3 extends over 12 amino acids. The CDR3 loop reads CASRSGNTEAFF. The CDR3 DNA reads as TGTGCCAGCCGCTCGGGGAACACTGAAGCTTTCTTT.

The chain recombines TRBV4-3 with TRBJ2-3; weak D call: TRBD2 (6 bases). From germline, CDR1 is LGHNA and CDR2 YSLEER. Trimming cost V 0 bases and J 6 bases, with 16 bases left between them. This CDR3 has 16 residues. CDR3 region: CASSQDFSGDFDTQYF. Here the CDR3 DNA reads TGCGCCAGCAGCCAAGATTTTTCCGGGGACTTCGATACGCAGTATTTT.

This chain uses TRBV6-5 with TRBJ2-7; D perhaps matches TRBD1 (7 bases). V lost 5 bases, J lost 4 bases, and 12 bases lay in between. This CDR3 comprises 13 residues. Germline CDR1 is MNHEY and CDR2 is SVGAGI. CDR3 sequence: CASSPPGGYEQYF. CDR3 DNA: TGTGCCAGCAGTCCTCCAGGGGGGTACGAGCAGTACTTC.

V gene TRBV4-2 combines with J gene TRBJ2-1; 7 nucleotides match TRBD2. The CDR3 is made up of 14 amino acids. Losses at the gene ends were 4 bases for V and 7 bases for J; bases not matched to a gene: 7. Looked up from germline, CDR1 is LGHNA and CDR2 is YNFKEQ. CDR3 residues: CASSLGGSLNEQFF. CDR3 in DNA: TGTGCCAGCAGCCTCGGCGGGAGTCTAAATGAGCAGTTCTTC.

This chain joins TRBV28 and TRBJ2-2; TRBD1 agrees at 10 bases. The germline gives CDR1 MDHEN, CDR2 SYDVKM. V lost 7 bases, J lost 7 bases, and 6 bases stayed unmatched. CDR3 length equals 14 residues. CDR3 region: CASIQTGGFGELFF. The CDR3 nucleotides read TGTGCCAGCATCCAGACAGGGGGCTTCGGGGAGCTGTTTTTT.

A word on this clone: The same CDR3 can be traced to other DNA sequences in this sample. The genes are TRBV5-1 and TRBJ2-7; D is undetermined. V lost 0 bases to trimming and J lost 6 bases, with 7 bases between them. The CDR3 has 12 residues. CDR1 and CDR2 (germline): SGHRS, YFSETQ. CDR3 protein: CASSLVGGEQYF. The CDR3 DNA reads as TGCGCCAGCAGCTTGGTCGGTGGCGAGCAGTACTTC.

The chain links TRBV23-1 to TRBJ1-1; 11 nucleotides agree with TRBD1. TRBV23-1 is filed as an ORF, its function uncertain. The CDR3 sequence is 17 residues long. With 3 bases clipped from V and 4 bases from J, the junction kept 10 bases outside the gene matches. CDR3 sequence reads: CASSQDGPGQGGTEAFF. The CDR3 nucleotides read TGCGCCAGCAGTCAGGACGGTCCGGGACAGGGGGGCACTGAAGCTTTCTTT.

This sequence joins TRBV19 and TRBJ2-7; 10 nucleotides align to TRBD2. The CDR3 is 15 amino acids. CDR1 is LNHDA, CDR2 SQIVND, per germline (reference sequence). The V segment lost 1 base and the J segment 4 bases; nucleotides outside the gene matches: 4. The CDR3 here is CASSIGGTSDYEQYF. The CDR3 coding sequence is TGTGCCAGTAGTATAGGTGGGACTAGCGATTACGAGCAGTACTTC.

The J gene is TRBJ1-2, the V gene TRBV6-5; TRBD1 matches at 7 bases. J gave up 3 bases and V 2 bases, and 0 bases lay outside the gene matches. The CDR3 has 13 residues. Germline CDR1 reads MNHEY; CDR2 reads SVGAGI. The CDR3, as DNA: TGTGCCAGCAGTTACACAGGGGACTATGGCTACACCTTC. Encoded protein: CASSYTGDYGYTF.

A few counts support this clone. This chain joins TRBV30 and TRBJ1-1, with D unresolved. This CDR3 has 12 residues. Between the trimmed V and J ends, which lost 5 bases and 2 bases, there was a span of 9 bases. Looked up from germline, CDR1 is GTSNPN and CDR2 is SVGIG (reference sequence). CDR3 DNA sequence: TGTGCCTGGGAGAGACCTAACACTGAAGCTTTCTTT. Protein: CAWERPNTEAFF.

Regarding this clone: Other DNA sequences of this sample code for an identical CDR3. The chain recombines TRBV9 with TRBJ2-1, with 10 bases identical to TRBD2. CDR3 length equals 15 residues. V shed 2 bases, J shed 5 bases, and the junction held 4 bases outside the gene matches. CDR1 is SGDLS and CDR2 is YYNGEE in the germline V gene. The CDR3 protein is CASSVGLAGDNEQFF. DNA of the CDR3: TGTGCCAGCAGCGTTGGGCTAGCGGGGGACAATGAGCAGTTCTTC.

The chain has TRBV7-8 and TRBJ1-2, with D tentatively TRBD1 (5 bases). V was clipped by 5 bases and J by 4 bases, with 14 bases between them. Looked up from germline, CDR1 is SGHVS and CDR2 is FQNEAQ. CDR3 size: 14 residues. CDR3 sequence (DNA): TGTGCCAGCAGCCTTCCGGGGGACTTCTATGGCTACACCTTC. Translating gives CASSLPGDFYGYTF. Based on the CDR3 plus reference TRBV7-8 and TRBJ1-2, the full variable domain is GAGVSQSPRYKVAKRGQDVALRCDPISGHVSLFWYQQALGQGPEFLTYFQNEAQLDKSGLPSDRFFAERPEGSVSTLKIQRTQQEDSAVYLCASSLPGDFYGYTFGSGTRLTVV.

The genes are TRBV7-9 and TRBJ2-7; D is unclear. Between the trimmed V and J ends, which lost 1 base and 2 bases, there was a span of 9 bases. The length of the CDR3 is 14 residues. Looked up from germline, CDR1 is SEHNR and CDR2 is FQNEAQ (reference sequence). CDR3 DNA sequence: TGTGCCAGCAGCTTAGGCCCTAAGGCCTACGAGCAGTACTTC. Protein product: CASSLGPKAYEQYF.

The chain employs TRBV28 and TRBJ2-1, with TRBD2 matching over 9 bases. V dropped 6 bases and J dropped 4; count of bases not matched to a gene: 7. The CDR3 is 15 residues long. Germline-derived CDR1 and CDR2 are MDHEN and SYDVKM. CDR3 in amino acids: CASSLQREEYNEQFF. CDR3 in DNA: TGTGCCAGCAGCCTTCAGCGGGAGGAGTACAATGAGCAGTTCTTC.

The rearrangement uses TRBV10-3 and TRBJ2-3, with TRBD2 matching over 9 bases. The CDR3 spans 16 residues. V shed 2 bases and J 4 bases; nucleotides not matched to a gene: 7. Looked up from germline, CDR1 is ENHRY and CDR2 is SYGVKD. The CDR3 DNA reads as TGTGCCATCAGTGAGACTAGCGGGCTTACCGCAGATACGCAGTATTTT. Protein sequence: CAISETSGLTADTQYF.

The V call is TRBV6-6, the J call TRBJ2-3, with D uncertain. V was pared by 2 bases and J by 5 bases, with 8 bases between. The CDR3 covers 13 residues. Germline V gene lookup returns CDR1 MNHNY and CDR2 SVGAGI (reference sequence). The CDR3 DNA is TGTGCCAGCAGTTACCCGATGGGAGATACGCAGTATTTT. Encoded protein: CASSYPMGDTQYF.

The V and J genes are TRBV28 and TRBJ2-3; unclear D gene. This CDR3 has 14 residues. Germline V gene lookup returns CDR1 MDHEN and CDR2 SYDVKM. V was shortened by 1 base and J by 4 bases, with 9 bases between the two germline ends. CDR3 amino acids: CASSLLGNPDTQYF. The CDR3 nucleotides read TGTGCCAGCAGTTTATTAGGCAACCCAGATACGCAGTATTTT.

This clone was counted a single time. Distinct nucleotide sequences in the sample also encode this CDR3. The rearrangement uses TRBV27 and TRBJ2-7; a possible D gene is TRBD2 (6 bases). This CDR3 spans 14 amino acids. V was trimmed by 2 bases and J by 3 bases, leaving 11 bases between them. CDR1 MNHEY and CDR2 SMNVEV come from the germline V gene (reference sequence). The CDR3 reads CASSLGGVGYEQYF. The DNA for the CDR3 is TGTGCCAGCAGTTTAGGCGGGGTAGGCTACGAGCAGTACTTC.

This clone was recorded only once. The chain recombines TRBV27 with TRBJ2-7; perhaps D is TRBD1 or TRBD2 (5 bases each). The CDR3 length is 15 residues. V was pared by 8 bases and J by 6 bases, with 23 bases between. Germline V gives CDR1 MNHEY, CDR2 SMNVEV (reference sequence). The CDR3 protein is CASCNLEGSGSEQYF. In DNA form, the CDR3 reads TGTGCCAGCTGCAACCTCGAGGGGTCCGGCTCCGAGCAGTACTTC.